The 8 T cell receptor beta chains presented below share a single source sample, sequenced in a study of technical replicates of blood from a handful of donors. Repertoires were generated with immunoSEQ multiplex PCR, while TCRdb's copy carries only in-frame clones and drops some. Of 84,000 or so clones listed, around 94% are singletons. The sample taken for sequencing was T cells isolated from PBMCs. The receptors stem from a human donor in good health.

The CDR3 DNA sequence: TGTGCCAGCAGCTTGGCCGGGGGGAGAACCTACGAGCAGTACTTC. It translates to CASSLAGGRTYEQYF. This sequence joins TRBV5-4 and TRBJ2-7; TRBD2 matches at 7 bases. The CDR3 spans 15 residues. The V segment lost 0 bases and the J segment 2 bases; nucleotides outside the gene matches: 5. Germline V gene lookup returns CDR1 SGHNT and CDR2 YYREEE (reference sequence).

The rearrangement links TRBV4-1 to TRBJ2-6; TRBD1 might be the D (6 bases). Germline-derived CDR1 and CDR2 are MGHRA and YSYEKL. The V gene lost 5 bases and the J gene lost 1 base, with 18 bases spanning the gap. The CDR3 is 18 residues long. CDR3 bases: TGCGCCAGCAGCGCAGCACCGGGACACCAATCTGGGGCCAACGTCCTGACTTTC. This gives the protein CASSAAPGHQSGANVLTF.

The rearrangement uses TRBV29-1 and TRBJ2-1, with 8 bases lining up with TRBD1. The CDR3 has 15 amino acids. Per germline, CDR1 SQVTM and CDR2 ANQGSEA. Unmatched junction bases numbered 6, after V lost 3 bases and J lost 2 bases. The CDR3 is CSVDWARGPYNEQFF. The CDR3 DNA sequence: TGCAGCGTTGACTGGGCCAGGGGGCCCTACAATGAGCAGTTCTTC.

The CDR3 spells CASSIMRARGTEAFF. For the CDR3, the DNA is TGTGCCAGTAGTATCATGAGGGCGCGGGGCACTGAAGCTTTCTTT. This rearrangement joins TRBV19 to TRBJ1-1; D is uncertain. V lost 3 bases, J lost 4 bases, and 15 bases lay in between. In germline, CDR1 is LNHDA, CDR2 SQIVND (reference sequence). This CDR3 contains 15 residues.

The chain recombines TRBV11-2 with TRBJ1-2; 12 nucleotides line up with TRBD1. Trimming cost V 6 bases and J 7 bases; bases outside gene matches: 3. CDR1 SGHAT and CDR2 FQNNGV come from the germline V gene. This CDR3 spans 13 amino acids. The CDR3: CASSPGQGAGYTF. The CDR3 DNA follows: TGTGCCAGCAGTCCGGGACAGGGGGCTGGCTACACCTTC.

The gene calls are TRBV5-1 and TRBJ1-3; D is unclear. V was pared by 5 bases and J by 2 bases, with 11 bases between. This CDR3 comprises 14 residues. The V gene's germline CDR1 is SGHRS and CDR2 YFSETQ. In DNA, the CDR3 is TGCGCCAGCAGGCCCGGGGTTGCTGGAAACACCATATATTTT. Translation gives CASRPGVAGNTIYF.

The chain couples TRBV4-1 to TRBJ2-1; D not resolved. This CDR3 has 14 amino acids. CDR1 MGHRA and CDR2 YSYEKL come from the germline V gene. V was trimmed by 0 bases and J by 8 bases, leaving 11 bases between them. The CDR3 bases are TGCGCCAGCAGCCAAGATTCCAACCTAGATGAGCAGTTCTTC. Amino acid sequence: CASSQDSNLDEQFF.

Of note for this clone: The DNA is left out, because the CDR3 cannot be placed on it with certainty; the CDR3 is given as TCRdb lists it. This sequence joins TRBV18 and TRBJ1-1; TRBD1 is taken as the D call from the table, unchecked against the DNA. CDR1 and CDR2 from the germline V gene are KGHSH and LQKENI. The CDR3 spans 17 amino acids, including both terminal residues. The CDR3: CASSPFGPGNMNTEAFF.